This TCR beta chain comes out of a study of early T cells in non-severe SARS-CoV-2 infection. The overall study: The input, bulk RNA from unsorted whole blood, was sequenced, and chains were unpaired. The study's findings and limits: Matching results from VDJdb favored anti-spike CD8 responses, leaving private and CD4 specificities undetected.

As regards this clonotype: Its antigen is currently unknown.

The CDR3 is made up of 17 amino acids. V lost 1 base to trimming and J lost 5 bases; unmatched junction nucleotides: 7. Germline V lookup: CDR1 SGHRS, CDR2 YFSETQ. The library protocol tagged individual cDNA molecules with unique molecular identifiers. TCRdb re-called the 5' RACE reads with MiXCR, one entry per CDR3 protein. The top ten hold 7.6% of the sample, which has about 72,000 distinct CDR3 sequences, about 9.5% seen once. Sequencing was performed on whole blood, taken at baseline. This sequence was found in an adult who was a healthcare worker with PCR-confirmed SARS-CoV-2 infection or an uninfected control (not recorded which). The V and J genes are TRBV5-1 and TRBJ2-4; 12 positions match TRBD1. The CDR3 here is CASSLSAGQGAQNIQYF. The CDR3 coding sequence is TGCGCCAGCAGCTTGTCGGCGGGACAGGGGGCTCAAAACATTCAGTACTTC.